Following are 15 T cell receptor beta chains from one sample sequenced in a study of radiation and T cells in renal cell carcinoma. The treatment here: 15 Gy SBRT to primary tumor, nephrectomy 4 weeks later. Measured with immunoSEQ multiplex PCR; TCRdb has only the in-frame clones, and not every one. The sample carries about 24,000 clones, 45% to 50% recorded once. Specimen: tumor tissue, collected from a patient whose treatment included radiotherapy and nephrectomy. The receptors were gathered from a woman aged 50 to 60 with renal cell carcinoma.

This clone occurred a few times. A junction boundary mismatches the germline segment, possibly from a read error. This chain connects TRBV5-4 to TRBJ1-2, with D unclear. Germline values: CDR1 SGHNT, CDR2 YYREEE (reference sequence). CDR3 length: 15 residues. In nucleotides, the CDR3 is TGCGCCAGCAGCCAAGATTTAGGCGGTGCGGAGGGCTACACCTTC. This sequence encodes CASSQDLGGAEGYTF. Full variable domain (missing parts from reference TRBV5-4 and TRBJ1-2): ETGVTQSPTHLIKTRGQQVTLRCSSQSGHNTVSWYQQALGQGPQFIFQYYREEENGRGNFPPRFSGLQFPNYSSELNVNALELDDSALYLCASSQDLGGAEGYTFGSGTRLTVV.

This clone was detected ten times or more. The chain combines TRBV2 with TRBJ2-3, with 11 positions matching TRBD2. V lost 6 bases, J lost 5 bases, and 7 bases stayed unmatched. This CDR3 has 15 residues. The germline gives CDR1 SNHLY, CDR2 FYNNEI. The CDR3: CASRERLAGQDTQYF. Written as DNA, the CDR3 is TGTGCCAGCAGGGAGAGACTAGCGGGGCAAGATACGCAGTATTTT.

The gene calls are TRBV15 and TRBJ2-5; weak D call: TRBD1 (5 bases). Germline CDR1 reads LNHNV; CDR2 reads YYDKDF (reference sequence). V lost 2 bases and J lost 1, with 11 bases in between. The CDR3 is 15 amino acids. The DNA for the CDR3 is TGTGCCACCAGCAGACAGGGTTTATTCCAAGAGACCCAGTACTTC. This translates into CATSRQGLFQETQYF.

This rearrangement joins TRBV6-5 to TRBJ1-4, with D tentatively TRBD1 (5 bases). Trimming removed 6 bases at V and 11 bases at J, with 19 bases between. Germline assignment: CDR1 MNHEY and CDR2 SVGAGI. This CDR3 contains 14 residues. The CDR3 sequence: CASSRYGTATKLFF. DNA for the CDR3: TGTGCCAGCAGCCGATACGGGACCGCCACCAAACTGTTTTTT.

The gene calls are TRBV6-6 and TRBJ1-5; no firm D call. This CDR3 spans 13 amino acids. The V end was cut by 8 bases, the J end by 6 bases, with 14 bases between. Germline V gene data show CDR1 as MNHNY and CDR2 as SVGAGI (reference sequence). The CDR3 sequence: CASSPGLSQPQHF. Written as DNA, the CDR3 is TGTGCCAGCTCTCCCGGATTGAGTCAGCCCCAGCATTTT.

This chain joins TRBV19 and TRBJ1-2; 8 bases agree with TRBD1. The length of the CDR3 is 15 residues. Germline V gene data show CDR1 as LNHDA and CDR2 as SQIVND (reference sequence). J lost 5 bases, V lost 8 bases, and 13 bases had no gene match. CDR3 in DNA: TGTGCCAGTGGACAGGGTTCCCCGGGGAGGTATGGCTACACCTTC. This gives the protein CASGQGSPGRYGYTF.

The chain has TRBV13 and TRBJ1-5; 9 bases agree with TRBD1. The CDR3 loop spans 16 amino acids. V lost 5 bases and J lost 2; bases outside the gene matches: 7. Germline V lookup: CDR1 PRHDT, CDR2 FYEKMQ (reference sequence). The CDR3 DNA reads TGTGCCAGCAGCGCAAACAGGGGGCAAGGCAATCAGCCCCAGCATTTT. Translation gives CASSANRGQGNQPQHF.

The chain couples TRBV7-3 to TRBJ1-1, with D perhaps TRBD1 (5 bases). The CDR3 runs to 13 residues. Trimming removed 3 bases from V and 3 bases from J, with 8 bases in between. From germline, CDR1 is SGHTA and CDR2 FQGTGA. The CDR3 nucleotides are TGTGCCAGCAGCTTCTTGGGGGACACTGAAGCTTTCTTT. It specifies CASSFLGDTEAFF.

The chain employs TRBV18 and TRBJ1-5; D ambiguous. CDR1 KGHSH and CDR2 LQKENI come from the germline V gene. V was cut by 2 bases and J by 5 bases, with 4 bases left in between. The CDR3 length is 12 residues. The CDR3 DNA is TGTGCCAGCTCACCAGGGGATCAGCCCCAGCATTTT. Encoded protein: CASSPGDQPQHF.

The rearrangement uses TRBV7-2 and TRBJ1-6; 9 bases align to TRBD1. The CDR3 is 16 amino acids. The J segment lost 9 bases and the V segment lost 2 bases, leaving 8 bases of the junction unmatched. Germline values: CDR1 SGHTA, CDR2 FQGNSA. The chain's CDR3 is CASSLSSGTGISPLHF. The CDR3, as DNA: TGTGCCAGCAGCTTATCTTCTGGGACAGGGATTTCACCCCTCCACTTT. Together with reference TRBV7-2 and TRBJ1-6, the CDR3 gives the full variable domain: GAGVSQSPSNKVTEKGKDVELRCDPISGHTALYWYRQSLGQGLEFLIYFQGNSAPDKSGLPSDRFSAERTGGSVSTLTIQRTQQEDSAVYLCASSLSSGTGISPLHFGNGTRLTVT.

V gene TRBV2 combines with J gene TRBJ2-1, with 11 nucleotides matching TRBD2. The CDR3 totals 15 residues. Per the germline V gene, CDR1 is SNHLY and CDR2 is FYNNEI. The J segment lost 2 bases and the V segment lost 6 bases, leaving 3 bases of the junction unmatched. The CDR3 protein is CASRIAGGPYNEQFF. The CDR3 DNA sequence: TGTGCCAGCAGAATAGCGGGGGGGCCCTACAATGAGCAGTTCTTC.

This sequence joins TRBV7-9 and TRBJ2-7, with D unresolved. Germline-derived CDR1 and CDR2 are SEHNR and FQNEAQ (reference sequence). Trimming removed 5 bases from V and 4 bases from J, with 12 bases in between. This CDR3 is 13 amino acids long. The CDR3 nucleotides are TGTGCCAGCAGCCCCTACCCCCCTTACGAGCAGTACTTC. This codes for CASSPYPPYEQYF.

The chain uses TRBV6-5 and TRBJ1-2; maybe TRBD1 (5 bases). The V gene's germline CDR1 is MNHEY and CDR2 SVGAGI. The CDR3 runs to 12 residues. V was clipped by 2 bases and J by 8 bases, with 9 bases between them. Here the CDR3 reads CASSYGQGGYTF. CDR3 nucleotides: TGTGCCAGCAGTTACGGGCAGGGAGGCTACACCTTC.

This clone was found a few times. The gene calls are TRBV5-1 and TRBJ1-2; weak D call: TRBD1 (6 bases). This CDR3 is built from 14 residues. Trimming cost V 6 bases and J 6 bases, with 18 bases left between them. Germline V gene lookup returns CDR1 SGHRS and CDR2 YFSETQ. CDR3 sequence reads: CASTTGLSTDGYTF. The CDR3 DNA is TGCGCCAGCACGACAGGATTGAGTACCGATGGCTACACCTTC.

The rearrangement links TRBV5-4 to TRBJ2-3; 7 bases are a match to TRBD2. Per germline, CDR1 SGHNT and CDR2 YYREEE (reference sequence). This CDR3 contains 15 residues. V dropped 3 bases and J dropped 5; count of bases not matched to a gene: 9. CDR3: CASSYSGVGVDTQYF. As DNA, the CDR3 is TGTGCCAGCAGCTACAGCGGGGTGGGCGTAGATACGCAGTATTTT.